This TCR beta chain was identified during a study of T cells after yellow fever vaccination. The CDR3 is 13 amino acids. TCRdb analysed the 5' RACE reads with MiXCR anew, one entry per CDR3 protein. Among roughly 340,000 distinct CDR3 sequences, roughly 4.3% were seen once, and the ten largest hold more than 20%. The sequencing used PBMCs, collected 5 days after the yellow fever booster vaccination. The chain employs TRBV21-1 and TRBJ1-2. TRBV21-1 is described as a pseudogene. The TCR comes from a man younger than 30 who received the YFV17D yellow fever vaccine. The CDR3 protein is CASSNRKWDGYTF. Here the CDR3 DNA reads TGTGCCAGCAGCAATCGAAAGTGGGATGGCTACACCTTC.